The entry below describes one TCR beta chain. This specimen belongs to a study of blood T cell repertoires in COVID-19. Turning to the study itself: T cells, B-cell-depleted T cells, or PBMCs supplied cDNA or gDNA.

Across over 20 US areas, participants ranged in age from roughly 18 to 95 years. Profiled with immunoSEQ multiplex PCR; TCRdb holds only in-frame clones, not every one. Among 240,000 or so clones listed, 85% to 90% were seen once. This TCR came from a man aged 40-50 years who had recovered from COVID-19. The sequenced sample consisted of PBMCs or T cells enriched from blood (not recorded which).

CDR3 protein: CASSSSGYEQYF. The CDR3, as DNA: TGTGCCAGCAGCTCTTCGGGCTACGAGCAGTACTTC. The rearrangement uses TRBV7-9 and TRBJ2-7, with D unclear. V was cut by 4 bases and J by 3 bases, with 7 bases left in between. This CDR3 region has 12 residues. Germline V gene sequence: CDR1 SEHNR, CDR2 FQNEAQ (reference sequence).